The T cell receptor beta chain described here comes from a study of T cell repertoires in cytomegalovirus infection. One entry per CDR3 protein, called by TCRdb with MiXCR from the reads. The table shows about 900,000 distinct CDR3 sequences, with 25% to 40% occurring only once. This clonotype was counted many times. Its target is unknown. Trimming removed 1 base at V and 4 bases at J, with 4 bases between. Germline V gene lookup returns CDR1 MGHRA and CDR2 YSYEKL. The CDR3 is 12 amino acids. Overall study results and limits: Ex vivo responses were dominated by HLA-C-restricted CMV-specific TCR beta clonotypes. Frequencies of public TCR beta families were cumulated, and this identified carriers of CMV plus the relevant HLA.

The material was cultured CD8+ T cells from PBMCs, obtained from culture after CMV antigen stimulation. The clonotype originates from a human donor in good health (CMV status not recorded). Some clones in this sample may be carry-over from other donors' samples. The rearrangement links TRBV4-1 to TRBJ1-2; D not certain. In DNA, the CDR3 is TGCGCCAGCAGCCAAGGTACCTATGGCTACACCTTC. It translates to CASSQGTYGYTF.